This T cell receptor beta chain was sequenced for a study of blood T cell repertoires in COVID-19. Whole-study context: COVID-19 samples collected from the United States, Italy and Spain covered acute and convalescent phases.

The CDR3 is 14 residues long. Germline V gene lookup returns CDR1 MGHDK and CDR2 SYGVNS. V gave up 3 bases and J gave up 2 bases; unmatched junction bases: 3. TCRdb's table, derived via immunoSEQ multiplex PCR, lists solely in-frame clones and lacks some. Of about 200,000 clones in the sample, roughly 80% were seen once. The rearrangement uses TRBV25-1 and TRBJ2-7; 8 bases align to TRBD2. Sequenced input: peripheral blood. The sequence derives from a woman older than 75 with COVID-19, enrolled during active disease. The CDR3 protein is CASSDPGGTYEQYF. The CDR3 DNA reads as TGTGCCAGCAGTGACCCGGGGGGGACCTACGAGCAGTACTTC.